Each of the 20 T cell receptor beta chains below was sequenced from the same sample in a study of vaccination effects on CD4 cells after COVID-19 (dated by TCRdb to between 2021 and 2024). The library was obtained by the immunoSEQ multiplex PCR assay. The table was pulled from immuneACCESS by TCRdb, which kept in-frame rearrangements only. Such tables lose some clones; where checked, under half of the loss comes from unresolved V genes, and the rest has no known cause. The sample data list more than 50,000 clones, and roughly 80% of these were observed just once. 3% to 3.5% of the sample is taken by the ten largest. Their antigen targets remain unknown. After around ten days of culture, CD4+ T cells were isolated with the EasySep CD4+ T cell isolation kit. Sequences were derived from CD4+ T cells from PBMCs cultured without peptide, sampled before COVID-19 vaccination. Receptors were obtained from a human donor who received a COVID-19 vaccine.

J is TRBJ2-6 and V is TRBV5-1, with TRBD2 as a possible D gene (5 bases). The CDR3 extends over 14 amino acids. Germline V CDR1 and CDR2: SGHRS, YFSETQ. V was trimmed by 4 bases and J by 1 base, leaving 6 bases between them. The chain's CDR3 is CASSRESGANVLTF. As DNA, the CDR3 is TGCGCCAGCAGCCGGGAATCTGGGGCCAACGTCCTGACTTTC.

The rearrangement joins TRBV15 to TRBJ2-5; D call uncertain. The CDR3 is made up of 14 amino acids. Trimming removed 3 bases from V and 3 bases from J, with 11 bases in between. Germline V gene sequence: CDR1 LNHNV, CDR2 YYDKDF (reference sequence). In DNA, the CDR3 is TGTGCCACCAGCAGTCGTCGGACGGAAGAGACCCAGTACTTC. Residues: CATSSRRTEETQYF.

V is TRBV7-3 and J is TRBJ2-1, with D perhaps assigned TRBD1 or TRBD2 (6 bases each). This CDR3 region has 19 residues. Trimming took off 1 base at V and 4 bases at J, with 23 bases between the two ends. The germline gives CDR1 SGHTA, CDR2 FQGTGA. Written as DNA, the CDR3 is TGTGCCAGCAGCTTAATTGCGCCGGGGCGCGGGGACAAGTACAATGAGCAGTTCTTC. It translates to CASSLIAPGRGDKYNEQFF.

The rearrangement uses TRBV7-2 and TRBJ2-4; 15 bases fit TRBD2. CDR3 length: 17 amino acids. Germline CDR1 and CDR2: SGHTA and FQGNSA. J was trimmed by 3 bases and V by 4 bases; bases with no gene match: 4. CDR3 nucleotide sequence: TGTGCCAGCAGCTCGGGACTAGCGGGGGGCCGCAAAAACATTCAGTACTTC. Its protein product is CASSSGLAGGRKNIQYF.

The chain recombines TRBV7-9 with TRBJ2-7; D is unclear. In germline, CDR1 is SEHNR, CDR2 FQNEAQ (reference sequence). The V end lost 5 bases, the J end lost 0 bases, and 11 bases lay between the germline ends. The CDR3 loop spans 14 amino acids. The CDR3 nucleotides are TGTGCCAGCAGCCTACCCGGTACCTCCTACGAGCAGTACGTC. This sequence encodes CASSLPGTSYEQYV.

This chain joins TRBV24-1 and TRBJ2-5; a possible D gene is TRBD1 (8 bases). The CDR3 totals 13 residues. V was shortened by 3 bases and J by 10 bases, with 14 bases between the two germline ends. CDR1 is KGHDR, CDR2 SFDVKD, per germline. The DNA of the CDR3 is TGTGCCACCAGTGATCCGGGGGGACAGGACCAGTACTTC. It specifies CATSDPGGQDQYF.

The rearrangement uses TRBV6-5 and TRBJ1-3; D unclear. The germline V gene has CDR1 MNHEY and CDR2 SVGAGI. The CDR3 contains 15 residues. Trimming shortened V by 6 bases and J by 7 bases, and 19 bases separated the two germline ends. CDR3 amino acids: CASRAAALLGNTIYF. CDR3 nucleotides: TGTGCCAGCAGGGCAGCGGCCCTCCTAGGGAACACCATATATTTT.

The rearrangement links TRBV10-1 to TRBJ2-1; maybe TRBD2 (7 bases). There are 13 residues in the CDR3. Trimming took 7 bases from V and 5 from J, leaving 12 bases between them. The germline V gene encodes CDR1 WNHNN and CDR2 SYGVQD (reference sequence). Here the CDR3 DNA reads TGCGCCAGCAAGGGGGGGGAAAACAATGAGCAGTTCTTC. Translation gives CASKGGENNEQFF.

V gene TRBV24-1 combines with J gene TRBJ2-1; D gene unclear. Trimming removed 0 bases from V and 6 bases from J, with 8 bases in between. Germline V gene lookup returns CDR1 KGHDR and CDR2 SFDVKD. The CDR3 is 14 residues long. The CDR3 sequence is CATSDLNESNEQFF. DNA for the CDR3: TGTGCCACCAGTGATTTGAACGAATCCAATGAGCAGTTCTTC.

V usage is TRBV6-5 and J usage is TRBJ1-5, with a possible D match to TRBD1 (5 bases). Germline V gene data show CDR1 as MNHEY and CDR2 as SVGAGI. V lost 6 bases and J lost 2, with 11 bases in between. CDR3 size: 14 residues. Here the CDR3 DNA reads TGTGCCAGCAGAAAAGGGACGGGCAATCAGCCCCAGCATTTT. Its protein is CASRKGTGNQPQHF.

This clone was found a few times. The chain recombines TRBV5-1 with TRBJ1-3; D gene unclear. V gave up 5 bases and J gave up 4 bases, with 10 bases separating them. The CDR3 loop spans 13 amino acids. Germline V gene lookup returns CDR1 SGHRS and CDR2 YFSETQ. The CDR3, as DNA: TGCGCCAGCAGTTACGGGAACGGAAACACCATATATTTT. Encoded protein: CASSYGNGNTIYF.

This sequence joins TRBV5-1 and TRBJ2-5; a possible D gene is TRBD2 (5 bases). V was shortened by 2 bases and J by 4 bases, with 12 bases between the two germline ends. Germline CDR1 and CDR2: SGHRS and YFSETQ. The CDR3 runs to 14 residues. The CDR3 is CASSFAGRPETQYF. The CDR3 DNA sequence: TGCGCCAGCAGCTTTGCGGGCCGCCCAGAGACCCAGTACTTC.

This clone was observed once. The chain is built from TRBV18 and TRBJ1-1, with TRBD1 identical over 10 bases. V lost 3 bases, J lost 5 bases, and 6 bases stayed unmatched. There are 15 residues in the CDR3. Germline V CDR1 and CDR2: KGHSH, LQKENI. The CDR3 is CASSPGTGDLTEAFF. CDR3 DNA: TGTGCCAGCTCACCGGGGACAGGGGATTTGACTGAAGCTTTCTTT.

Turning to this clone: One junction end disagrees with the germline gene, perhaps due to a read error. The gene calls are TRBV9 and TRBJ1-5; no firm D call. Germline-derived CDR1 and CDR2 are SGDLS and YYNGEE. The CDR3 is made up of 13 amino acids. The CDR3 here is CASSVDSDQPQHF. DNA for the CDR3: TGTGCCAGCAGCGTAGATAGCGATCAGCCCCAGCATTTT.

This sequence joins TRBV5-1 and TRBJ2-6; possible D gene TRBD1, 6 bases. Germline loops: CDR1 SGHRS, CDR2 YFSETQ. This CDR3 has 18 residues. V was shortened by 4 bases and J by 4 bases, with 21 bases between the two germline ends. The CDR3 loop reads CASSIRQASSEGANVLTF. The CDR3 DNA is TGCGCCAGCAGCATAAGACAGGCCTCCTCGGAAGGGGCCAACGTCCTGACTTTC.

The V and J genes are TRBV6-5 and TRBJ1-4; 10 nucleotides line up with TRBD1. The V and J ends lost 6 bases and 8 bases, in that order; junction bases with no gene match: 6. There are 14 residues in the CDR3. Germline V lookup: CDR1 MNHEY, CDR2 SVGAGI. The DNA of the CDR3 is TGTGCCAGCAGCACGGACAGGGGGGGGGAAAAACTGTTTTTT. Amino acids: CASSTDRGGEKLFF.

Here the CDR3 reads CAWNKQGFEQFF. The CDR3 DNA reads TGTGCCTGGAATAAACAGGGTTTTGAGCAGTTCTTC. J is TRBJ2-1 and V is TRBV30, with a weak D call TRBD1 (6 bases). V was shortened by 4 bases and J by 9 bases, with 13 bases between the two germline ends. CDR3 length: 12 residues. The germline CDR1 and CDR2 sequences are GTSNPN and SVGIG (reference sequence).

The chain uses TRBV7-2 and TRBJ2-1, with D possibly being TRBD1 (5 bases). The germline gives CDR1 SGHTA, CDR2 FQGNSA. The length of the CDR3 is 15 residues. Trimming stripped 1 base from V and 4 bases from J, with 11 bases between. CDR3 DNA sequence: TGTGCCAGCAGCTTAGATTGGACACTTTACAATGAGCAGTTCTTC. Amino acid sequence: CASSLDWTLYNEQFF.

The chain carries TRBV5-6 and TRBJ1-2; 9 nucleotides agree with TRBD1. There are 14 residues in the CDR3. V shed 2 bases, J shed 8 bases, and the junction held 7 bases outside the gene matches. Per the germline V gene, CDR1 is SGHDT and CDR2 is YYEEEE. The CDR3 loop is CASSFLDRGYGYTF. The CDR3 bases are TGTGCCAGCAGCTTTCTGGACAGGGGATACGGCTACACCTTC.

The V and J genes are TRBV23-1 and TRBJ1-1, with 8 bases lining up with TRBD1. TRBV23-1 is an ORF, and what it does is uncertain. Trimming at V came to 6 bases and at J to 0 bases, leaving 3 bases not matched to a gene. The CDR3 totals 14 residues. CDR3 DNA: TGCGCCAGCAGCTCGGACAGGGTGAACACTGAAGCTTTCTTT. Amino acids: CASSSDRVNTEAFF.